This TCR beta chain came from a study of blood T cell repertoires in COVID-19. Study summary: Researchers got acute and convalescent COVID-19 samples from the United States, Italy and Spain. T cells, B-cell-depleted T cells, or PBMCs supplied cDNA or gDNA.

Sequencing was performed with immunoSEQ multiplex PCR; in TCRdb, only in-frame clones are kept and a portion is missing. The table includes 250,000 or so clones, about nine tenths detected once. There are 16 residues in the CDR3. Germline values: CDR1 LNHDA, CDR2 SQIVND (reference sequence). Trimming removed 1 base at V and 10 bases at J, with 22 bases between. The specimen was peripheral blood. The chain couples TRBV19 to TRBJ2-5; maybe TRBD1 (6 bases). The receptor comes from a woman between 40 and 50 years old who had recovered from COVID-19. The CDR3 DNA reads TGTGCCAGTAGTATAGGGAAACAGGGTTGGGCGCAGGACCAGTACTTC. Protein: CASSIGKQGWAQDQYF.